The rows below give T cell receptor beta chains drawn from one sample of a study of blood T cell repertoires in COVID-19. The data were produced by immunoSEQ multiplex PCR, yet TCRdb's version contains in-frame clones alone and is incomplete. The sample lists around 200,000 clones; 70% to 90% were seen once. Sequenced material: peripheral blood. These receptors were collected from a human donor with active or convalescent COVID-19. The donor label of this sample is uncertain. Both conserved end residues are part of each CDR3. The D gene is left open where the match is weak. Clone size is stated in some rows and not others, as once, few, many or a class when expanded.

V gene	D gene	clone size	J gene	CDR3 DNA	CDR3 protein
TRBV5-4	NA	few	TRBJ1-2	TGTGCCAGCAGCCCTGTGGGGGGTGCCTATGGCTACACCTTC	CASSPVGGAYGYTF
TRBV3-1/TRBV3-2	TRBD2	NA	TRBJ2-7	TGTGCCAGCAGCCAAGATCCTGCGGGAGTGGGCGAGCAGTACTTC	CASSQDPAGVGEQYF
TRBV7-8	NA	once	TRBJ1-3	TGTGCCAGCAAACATGGAAACACCATATATTTT	CASKHGNTIYF
TRBV15	NA	NA	TRBJ2-3	TGTGCCACCAGCAGAGGGTTTGGGCCCCTTTCCGCAGATACGCAGTATTTT	CATSRGFGPLSADTQYF
TRBV19	NA	NA	TRBJ1-4	TGTGCCAGTAGCCCGGAGGGGTGGGAAAAACTGTTTTTT	CASSPEGWEKLFF
TRBV5-1	TRBD2	NA	TRBJ2-1	TGCGCCAGCAGCTTGGGGGGACTAGCGGGAGTAAATGAGCAGTTCTTC	CASSLGGLAGVNEQFF
TRBV30	NA	once	TRBJ1-5	TGTGCCTGGAGTGTACAAAATAATCAGCCCCAGCATTTT	CAWSVQNNQPQHF
TRBV5-4	NA	NA	TRBJ1-1	TGTGCCAGCAGGGAACAACGAGGGAACACTGAAGCTTTCTTT	CASREQRGNTEAFF
TRBV9	NA	NA	TRBJ2-1	TGTGCCAGCAGCGCTCGTAACAATGAGCAGTTCTTC	CASSARNNEQFF
TRBV7-2	NA	NA	TRBJ1-6	TGTGCCAGCAGCACGACCGGGACTGGATTCTCACCCCTCCACTTT	CASSTTGTGFSPLHF
TRBV27	NA	NA	TRBJ2-1	TGTGCCAGCAGTTCCCAGCGTCCCGCATACAATGAGCAGTTCTTC	CASSSQRPAYNEQFF
TRBV24-1	TRBD1	NA	TRBJ2-5	TGTGCCACCAGTGATTACCGGACAGGGTTTCAAGAGACCCAGTACTTC	CATSDYRTGFQETQYF
TRBV6-6	TRBD2	NA	TRBJ2-3	TGTGCCAGCAGTCCTGGACTAGCGGGAGCTAGCACAGATACGCAGTATTTT	CASSPGLAGASTDTQYF
TRBV4-1	NA	NA	TRBJ2-7	TGCGCCAGCAGCCAAGACAGGGACTACGAGCAGTACTTC	CASSQDRDYEQYF
TRBV28	TRBD2	NA	TRBJ2-1	TGTGCCAGCAGTTTGAACCCCCCGGGGGGGGGTTACAATGAGCAGTTCTTC	CASSLNPPGGGYNEQFF
TRBV7-2	TRBD1	few	TRBJ1-6	TGTGCCAGCAGCTCGGGACAGGGGATATCACCCCTCCACTTT	CASSSGQGISPLHF
TRBV3-1/TRBV3-2	TRBD1	NA	TRBJ1-4	TGTGCCACCGGGGGACAGGGAAATGAAAAACTGTTTTTT	CATGGQGNEKLFF
TRBV30	NA	NA	TRBJ1-1	TGTGCCTGGAAACTGGCGGGGGGCCTCTCTTCTACTCGAGCTTTCTTT	CAWKLAGGLSSTRAFF
TRBV7-3	TRBD2	NA	TRBJ2-1	TGTGCCAGCAGCTTAGGGGCGGGAGATAGGAAGTTCTTC	CASSLGAGDRKFF
TRBV7-2	NA	NA	TRBJ2-3	TGTGCCAGCAGCTTAGAAGCAAGTCGCACAGATACGCAGTATTTT	CASSLEASRTDTQYF
TRBV19	NA	NA	TRBJ2-2	TGTGCCAGTAGTATAGACGCGGGGCGGAACACCGGGGAGCTGTTTTTT	CASSIDAGRNTGELFF
TRBV12-5	NA	NA	TRBJ2-5	TGTGCTAGTGGTCCTAGCCGTAGCGTAGAGACCCAGTACTTC	CASGPSRSVETQYF
TRBV4-2	NA	NA	TRBJ2-7	TGTGCCAGCAGCCAAACTAAGAGCCCCCGGGGGAGCGAGCAGTACTTC	CASSQTKSPRGSEQYF
TRBV5-1	NA	NA	TRBJ1-4	TGCGCCAGCAGCTTTGGGCGGACAGCAACTAATGAAAAACTGTTTTTT	CASSFGRTATNEKLFF
TRBV3-1/TRBV3-2	NA	NA	TRBJ2-1	TGTGCCAGCAGTCCGCCATCGGGAGCGCAGTTCTTC	CASSPPSGAQFF
TRBV30	TRBD1	NA	TRBJ1-1	TGTGCCTGGAGTCCAGGGGGCTCGGTCACTGAAGCTTTCTTT	CAWSPGGSVTEAFF